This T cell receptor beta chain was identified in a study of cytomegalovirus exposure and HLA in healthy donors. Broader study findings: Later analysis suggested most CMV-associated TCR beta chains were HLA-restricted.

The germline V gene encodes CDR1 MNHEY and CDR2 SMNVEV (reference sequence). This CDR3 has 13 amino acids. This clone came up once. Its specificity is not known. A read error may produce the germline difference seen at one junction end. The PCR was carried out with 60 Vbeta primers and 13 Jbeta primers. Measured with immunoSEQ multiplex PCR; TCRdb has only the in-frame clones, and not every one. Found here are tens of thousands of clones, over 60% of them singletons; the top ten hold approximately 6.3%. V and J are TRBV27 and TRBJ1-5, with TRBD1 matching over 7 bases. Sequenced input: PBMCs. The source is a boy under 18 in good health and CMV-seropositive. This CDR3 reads CASSWDSNQPQNF. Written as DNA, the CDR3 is TGTGCCAGCAGTTGGGACAGTAATCAGCCCCAGAATTTT.